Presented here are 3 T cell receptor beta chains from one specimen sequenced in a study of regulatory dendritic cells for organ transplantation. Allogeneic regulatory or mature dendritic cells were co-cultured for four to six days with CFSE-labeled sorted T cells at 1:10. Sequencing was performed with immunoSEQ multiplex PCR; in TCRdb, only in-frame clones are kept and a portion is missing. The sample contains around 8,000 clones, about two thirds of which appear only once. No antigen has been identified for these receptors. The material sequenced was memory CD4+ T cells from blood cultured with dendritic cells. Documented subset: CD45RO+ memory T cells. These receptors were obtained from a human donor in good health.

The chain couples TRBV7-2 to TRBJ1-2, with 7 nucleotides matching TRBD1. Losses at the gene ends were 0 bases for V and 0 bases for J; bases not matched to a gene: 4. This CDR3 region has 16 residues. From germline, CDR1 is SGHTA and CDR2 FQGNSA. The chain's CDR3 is CASSLATTGTNYGYTF. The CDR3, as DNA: TGTGCCAGCAGCTTAGCGACGACAGGGACTAACTATGGCTACACCTTC.

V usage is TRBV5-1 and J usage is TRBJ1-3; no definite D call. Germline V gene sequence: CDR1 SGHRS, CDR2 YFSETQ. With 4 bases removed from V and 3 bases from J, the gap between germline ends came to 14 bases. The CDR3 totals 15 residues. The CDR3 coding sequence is TGCGCCAGCAGCCCCGGGAGGACCGATGGAAACACCATATATTTT. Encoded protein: CASSPGRTDGNTIYF.

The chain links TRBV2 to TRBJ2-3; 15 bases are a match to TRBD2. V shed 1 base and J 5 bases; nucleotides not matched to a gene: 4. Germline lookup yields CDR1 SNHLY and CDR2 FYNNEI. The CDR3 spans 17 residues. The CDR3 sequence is CASSEEGTSGGLDTQYF. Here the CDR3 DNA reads TGTGCCAGCAGTGAAGAAGGGACTAGCGGGGGGCTAGATACGCAGTATTTT. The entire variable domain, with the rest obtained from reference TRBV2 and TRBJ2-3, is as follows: EPEVTQTPSHQVTQMGQEVILRCVPISNHLYFYWYRQILGQKVEFLVSFYNNEISEKSEIFDDQFSVERPDGSNFTLKIRSTKLEDSAMYFCASSEEGTSGGLDTQYFGPGTRLTVL.